The rows below give T cell receptor beta chains drawn from one sample of a study of blood T cell repertoires in COVID-19. Clones were read by immunoSEQ multiplex PCR, and TCRdb kept only the in-frame ones, dropping some. Here the sample spans about 64,000 clones, around 90% being singletons. Input material: peripheral blood. The receptors come from a human donor in a cohort sampled during active COVID-19. The CDR3 runs from the conserved cysteine through the conserved F or W. D genes are given only for firm matches. Clone size is given for some rows only: seen once, a few or many times, or a class if the clone is expanded.

d_gene	abundance	j_gene	v_gene	CDR3nt	CDR3aa
TRBD1	-	TRBJ1-6	TRBV4-2	TGTGCCAGCAGCCTACAGGGGGCCTCCCAGAATTCACCCCTCCACTTT	CASSLQGASQNSPLHF
-	-	TRBJ2-7	TRBV7-2	TGTGCCAGCAGCTTAGTTGCGTCCTACGAGCAGTACTTC	CASSLVASYEQYF
TRBD1	once	TRBJ1-4	TRBV15	TGTGCCACCAGCAGAGTCCCGGGACAGGGGCTAAATGAAAAACTGTTTTTT	CATSRVPGQGLNEKLFF
TRBD2	-	TRBJ2-7	TRBV5-1	TGCGCCAGCAGCCCGATAGCGGGAGGGTCCTCGGACGAGCAGTACTTC	CASSPIAGGSSDEQYF
-	-	TRBJ1-2	TRBV12-3/TRBV12-4	TGTGCCAGCAGTGACTTGTTTGGGGGCTACACCTTC	CASSDLFGGYTF
TRBD2	-	TRBJ2-7	TRBV19	TGTGCCAGTAGTATCTCCTTAGTTTCGGATCTTGGGACAGTAGGGACTAGCCCAGATTGCGAGCAGTACTTC	CASSISLVSDLGTVGTSPDCEQYF
TRBD2	-	TRBJ2-1	TRBV19	TGTGCCAGTAGTATGGCCGGGACTAGCGGGAAAAGGGAATTCTTC	CASSMAGTSGKREFF
-	-	TRBJ2-1	TRBV7-6	TGTGCCAGCAGCTTAGAGGGGGGGAATGAGCAGTTCTTC	CASSLEGGNEQFF
-	-	TRBJ2-1	TRBV19	TGTGCCAGCCACCCGCGGGCAAGCTCCTACAATGAGCAGTTCTTC	CASHPRASSYNEQFF
-	-	TRBJ1-1	TRBV4-3	TGCGCCAGCAGTCGTAGTATGAACACTGAAGCTTTCTTT	CASSRSMNTEAFF
TRBD2	-	TRBJ2-3	TRBV19	TGTGCCAGTAGTAGGGCCCGGACTAGCGGCACAGATACGCAGTATTTT	CASSRARTSGTDTQYF
TRBD1	-	TRBJ1-2	TRBV9	TGTGCCAGCAGCGTAGTCCCGACAGGGGGGGTTTTGGGCTATGGCTACACCTTC	CASSVVPTGGVLGYGYTF
TRBD1	-	TRBJ2-7	TRBV5-5	TGTGCCAGCAGCACAATAGCAGGGGGCTACGAGCAGTACTTC	CASSTIAGGYEQYF
TRBD2	-	TRBJ2-3	TRBV7-8	TGTGCCAGCAGCCGACCCGGTTGGGGCGGGAGGACAGATACGCAGTATTTT	CASSRPGWGGRTDTQYF
TRBD1	few	TRBJ2-7	TRBV7-6	TGTGCCAGCAGCTTAGTCGACAGGGGGTCCTACGAGCAGTACTTC	CASSLVDRGSYEQYF
TRBD2	-	TRBJ2-7	TRBV7-2	TGTGCCAGCAGCCTGACTAGCGAGACCGGGTCCTACGAGCAGTACTTC	CASSLTSETGSYEQYF
-	-	TRBJ2-3	TRBV9	TGTGCCAGCAGCGTAGTGGCGGGACCAGATACGCAGTATTTT	CASSVVAGPDTQYF
-	once	TRBJ1-5	TRBV5-8	TGTGCCAGCAGCTTGGAACAGTTTAGCAATCAGCCCCAGCATTTT	CASSLEQFSNQPQHF
-	-	TRBJ1-6	TRBV6-6	TGTGCCAGCAGTTACCCCCAGGAGGGGTCGGGATCACCCCTCCACTTT	CASSYPQEGSGSPLHF
-	-	TRBJ2-7	TRBV28	TGTGCCTCATCGTGGGGGGGCCCCTACGAGCAGTACTTC	CASSWGGPYEQYF
TRBD1	-	TRBJ2-1	TRBV27	TGTGCCAGCAGTTCACTGGCCGGGACAGCCCGCTACAATGAGCAGTTCTTC	CASSSLAGTARYNEQFF
TRBD2	-	TRBJ2-1	TRBV28	TGTGCCAGCACTGTGACTAGCGGGAAAATTAAGTTCTTC	CASTVTSGKIKFF
TRBD2	-	TRBJ2-7	TRBV19	TGTGCCAGTAGTAGCGGCGGGACTAGGAGCCCATACGAGCAGTACTTC	CASSSGGTRSPYEQYF
TRBD2	-	TRBJ2-7	TRBV29-1	TGCAGCGTTGAAGTAGAGGGAGGGACCTACGAGCAGTACTTC	CSVEVEGGTYEQYF
-	-	TRBJ2-2	TRBV6-5	TGTGCCAGCAGTTATCGAACCCTGGCCACCGGGGAGCTGTTTTTT	CASSYRTLATGELFF
TRBD1	-	TRBJ2-5	TRBV11-2	TGTGCCAGCAGCACGACAGGGCTGGAGGAGACCCAGTACTTC	CASSTTGLEETQYF
TRBD2	-	TRBJ2-5	TRBV9	TGTGCCAGCAGCCCCAGCGTCGGGAGGGCGGGGGAGACCCAGTACTTC	CASSPSVGRAGETQYF
-	-	TRBJ1-4	TRBV7-6	TGTGCCAGCAGCTTTATTCCCGAACAGGGCAATGAAAAACTGTTTTTT	CASSFIPEQGNEKLFF
TRBD2	-	TRBJ2-7	TRBV19	TGTGCCAGTAGTTTCCGGACTAGAGTCTACGAGCAGTACTTC	CASSFRTRVYEQYF
TRBD1	-	TRBJ2-2	TRBV6-2/TRBV6-3	TGTGCCAGCAGTGGACAGGGCGGCACCGGGGAGCTGTTTTTT	CASSGQGGTGELFF
-	-	TRBJ2-1	TRBV29-1	TGCAGCGGTCACAGGGACAACTCCTACAATGAGCAGTTCTTC	CSGHRDNSYNEQFF
TRBD1	-	TRBJ2-1	TRBV7-2	TGTGCCAGCAGCTTAGGGACAGGGAGGATAAGTGAGCAGTTCTTC	CASSLGTGRISEQFF
-	-	TRBJ2-7	TRBV4-3	TGCGCCAGCAGCCAAGAACAGGGTTTCTCCTACGAGCAGTACTTC	CASSQEQGFSYEQYF
TRBD1	-	TRBJ1-1	TRBV12-3/TRBV12-4	TGTGCCAGCAGGTATACAGGGGGAGCTTTCTTT	CASRYTGGAFF
-	-	TRBJ2-3	TRBV27	TGTGCCAGCAGTTTATTCGTACTAGCCAGTCGGGATACGCAGTATTTT	CASSLFVLASRDTQYF
TRBD1	-	TRBJ1-6	TRBV6-5	TGTGCCAGCATGAGGGACAGCAATTCACCCCTCCACTTT	CASMRDSNSPLHF
TRBD1	once	TRBJ1-4	TRBV19	TGTGCCAGTACCACTACCCGACAGGGAGGAAATGAAAAACTGTTTTTT	CASTTTRQGGNEKLFF
-	-	TRBJ2-7	TRBV7-9	TGTGCCAGCAGCTTAGCCCGACGGAGAATAGGAGGCGAGCAGTACTTC	CASSLARRRIGGEQYF
-	-	TRBJ1-1	TRBV7-9	TGTGCCAGCAGCAACGTGGGGCGGTTGAACACTGAAGCTTTCTTT	CASSNVGRLNTEAFF
TRBD1	-	TRBJ2-3	TRBV7-3	TGTGCCAGCAGCCCCGGGACAGCCTGGGGAGATACGCAGTATTTT	CASSPGTAWGDTQYF
TRBD1	-	TRBJ2-6	TRBV7-9	TGTGCCAGCAGCTTGGGACAGGGGGCTGGGGCCAACGTCCTGACTTTC	CASSLGQGAGANVLTF
-	-	TRBJ1-2	TRBV10-1	TGCGCCAGCAGTGGAGGGGGTGGCTACACCTTC	CASSGGGGYTF
TRBD1	once	TRBJ1-1	TRBV5-5	TGTGCCAGCAGCCCAGATGCCGGGACAGGGGGATTTATAGGAGCTTTCTTT	CASSPDAGTGGFIGAFF
TRBD1	-	TRBJ2-7	TRBV10-3	TGTGCCGCAGCCCAGGGACAGGGGCGGAACGAGCAGTACTTC	CAAAQGQGRNEQYF
-	-	TRBJ2-7	TRBV7-8	TGTGCCAGCAGCCTAGCTCCTCCAGTTGGAGGATCCTACGAGCAGTACTTC	CASSLAPPVGGSYEQYF
-	-	TRBJ2-7	TRBV19	TGTGCCAGTAGTATTGCGACAGCCTACGAGCAGTACTTC	CASSIATAYEQYF
-	-	TRBJ2-1	TRBV11-3	TGTGCCAGCAGCCTTGGACTGTACAATGAGCAGTTCTTC	CASSLGLYNEQFF
TRBD2	once	TRBJ2-7	TRBV18	TGTGCCAGCTCACGGGGGGGGATCTACGAGCAGTACTTC	CASSRGGIYEQYF
-	-	TRBJ2-5	TRBV27	TGTGCCAGCAGGCTCCGGGAACCCTTCCAAGAGACCCAGTACTTC	CASRLREPFQETQYF
-	-	TRBJ2-7	TRBV28	TGTGCCAGCAGTCCCTTACAGGGAGTACTCTACGAGCAGTACTTC	CASSPLQGVLYEQYF
-	-	TRBJ1-2	TRBV2	TGTGCCAGCAGACAGGGACCCAACTATGGCTACACCTTC	CASRQGPNYGYTF
-	-	TRBJ2-1	TRBV15	TGTGCCACCAGCAGAGATCTGGCGGAGTTGGTGCAGTTCTTC	CATSRDLAELVQFF
TRBD1	-	TRBJ2-3	TRBV28	TGTGCCAGCAGTAACAGGGGGTTAGGAGGCGGAGATACGCAGTATTTT	CASSNRGLGGGDTQYF
-	-	TRBJ2-2	TRBV27	TGTGCCAGCAGTTTTTACATTTCCACCGGGGAGCTGTTTTTT	CASSFYISTGELFF
TRBD1	-	TRBJ2-1	TRBV11-2	TGTGCCAGCAGCCCGGACAGGGTGAATGAGCAGTTCTTC	CASSPDRVNEQFF
TRBD1	once	TRBJ2-7	TRBV28	TGTGCCAGCAGTTTCCCGACAGGGGCAAGCTACGAGCAGTACTTC	CASSFPTGASYEQYF